The rows below give T cell receptor beta chains drawn from one sample of a study of post-analysis software for immune sequencing data. TCRdb called the PCR reads again in MiXCR, with one record for every CDR3 protein. This sample has fewer than 850,000 distinct CDR3 sequences, with about 45% found just once. The sample comprised blood. All receptors derive from a girl aged 5-17 years with multiple sclerosis. Each CDR3 is given with its conserved first and last residue. A D gene is named only where the DNA matches it firmly. Rows give clone size only sometimes, using once, few, many, or a class for an expanded clone.

clone_size: NA; j_call: TRBJ2-7; d_call: NA; v_call: TRBV12-3/TRBV12-4; cdr3_aa: CASSLWGEPYEQYF; cdr3_nt: TGTGCCAGCAGTTTATGGGGTGAACCCTACGAGCAGTACTTC
clone_size: few; j_call: TRBJ2-7; d_call: TRBD2; v_call: TRBV12-3/TRBV12-4; cdr3_aa: CASSFSGSLYEQYF; cdr3_nt: TGTGCCAGCAGTTTTAGCGGGAGTCTGTACGAGCAGTACTTC
clone_size: NA; j_call: TRBJ2-5; d_call: TRBD1; v_call: TRBV20-1; cdr3_aa: CSAGTGAKGETQYF; cdr3_nt: TGCAGTGCTGGGACAGGCGCGAAGGGGGAGACCCAGTACTTC
clone_size: NA; j_call: TRBJ2-1; d_call: NA; v_call: TRBV5-1; cdr3_aa: CASSLGRVAYNEQFF; cdr3_nt: TGCGCCAGCAGCTTGGGCAGGGTGGCCTACAATGAGCAGTTCTTC
clone_size: few; j_call: TRBJ2-6; d_call: NA; v_call: TRBV19; cdr3_aa: CASSIAGQPFLTF; cdr3_nt: TGTGCCAGTAGTATAGCTGGACAACCATTCCTGACTTTC
clone_size: few; j_call: TRBJ1-2; d_call: NA; v_call: TRBV6-5; cdr3_aa: CANSYSETSNGYTF; cdr3_nt: TGTGCCAACAGTTACTCGGAAACCTCCAATGGCTACACCTTC
clone_size: few; j_call: TRBJ1-5; d_call: TRBD1; v_call: TRBV24-1; cdr3_aa: CATSDRGYQPQHF; cdr3_nt: TGTGCCACTTCCGACAGGGGATATCAGCCCCAGCATTTT
clone_size: NA; j_call: TRBJ2-5; d_call: NA; v_call: TRBV7-9; cdr3_aa: CASSRTPSLETQYF; cdr3_nt: TGTGCCAGCAGCAGGACTCCTAGCTTGGAGACCCAGTACTTC
clone_size: few; j_call: TRBJ1-2; d_call: NA; v_call: TRBV28; cdr3_aa: CASSLGGGRGGYTF; cdr3_nt: TGTGCCAGCAGTTTAGGCGGGGGTCGAGGGGGCTACACCTTC
clone_size: NA; j_call: TRBJ1-2; d_call: TRBD1; v_call: TRBV7-9; cdr3_aa: CASSSTGAGYTF; cdr3_nt: TGTGCCAGCAGCTCGACAGGGGCTGGCTACACCTTC
clone_size: NA; j_call: TRBJ2-3; d_call: NA; v_call: TRBV20-1; cdr3_aa: CSARAGRRETQYF; cdr3_nt: TGCAGTGCTAGAGCGGGAAGACGAGAGACCCAGTATTTT
clone_size: few; j_call: TRBJ1-1; d_call: NA; v_call: TRBV29-1; cdr3_aa: CSVRQMNTEAFF; cdr3_nt: TGCAGCGTTCGACAGATGAACACTGAGGCTTTCTTT
clone_size: NA; j_call: TRBJ2-5; d_call: TRBD1; v_call: TRBV29-1; cdr3_aa: CSVAGTGPQETQYF; cdr3_nt: TGCAGCGTCGCGGGGACAGGTCCTCAAGAGACCCAGTACTTC
clone_size: NA; j_call: TRBJ2-7; d_call: TRBD2; v_call: TRBV12-3/TRBV12-4; cdr3_aa: CASSRRGLAGDKAYEQYF; cdr3_nt: TGTGCCAGCAGCCGGAGGGGACTAGCGGGAGATAAGGCATACGAGCAGTACTTC
clone_size: few; j_call: TRBJ2-7; d_call: NA; v_call: TRBV7-9; cdr3_aa: CASSLSKSYEQYF; cdr3_nt: TGTGCCAGCAGCTTAAGCAAGTCCTACGAGCAGTACTTC
clone_size: NA; j_call: TRBJ2-7; d_call: TRBD2; v_call: TRBV4-2; cdr3_aa: CASSQDKGLPVYEQYF; cdr3_nt: TGTGCCAGCAGCCAAGATAAGGGACTACCTGTCTACGAGCAGTACTTC
clone_size: NA; j_call: TRBJ2-1; d_call: TRBD2; v_call: TRBV15; cdr3_aa: CATTHSGERSYNEQFF; cdr3_nt: TGTGCCACCACCCATAGCGGGGAGCGGTCCTACAATGAGCAGTTCTTC
clone_size: few; j_call: TRBJ2-7; d_call: NA; v_call: TRBV3-1; cdr3_aa: CASSRQGLYEQYF; cdr3_nt: TGTGCCAGCAGTCGACAGGGACTCTACGAGCAGTACTTC
clone_size: few; j_call: TRBJ2-1; d_call: TRBD2; v_call: TRBV11-2; cdr3_aa: CASSLGLAGVEQFF; cdr3_nt: TGCGCCAGCAGCTTGGGACTAGCGGGAGTTGAGCAGTTCTTC
clone_size: NA; j_call: TRBJ2-1; d_call: NA; v_call: TRBV5-1; cdr3_aa: CASSFGGVNAYNEQFF; cdr3_nt: TGCGCCAGCAGCTTCGGTGGGGTCAACGCCTACAATGAGCAGTTCTTC
clone_size: NA; j_call: TRBJ2-3; d_call: TRBD1; v_call: TRBV29-1; cdr3_aa: CSVEGQGSTDTQYF; cdr3_nt: TGCAGCGTTGAGGGACAGGGAAGCACAGATACGCAGTATTTT
clone_size: NA; j_call: TRBJ1-1; d_call: NA; v_call: TRBV28; cdr3_aa: CASKDILLNTEAFF; cdr3_nt: TGTGCCAGCAAGGACATCTTATTAAACACTGAAGCTTTCTTT
clone_size: NA; j_call: TRBJ2-3; d_call: TRBD1; v_call: TRBV27; cdr3_aa: CASSLGTGLADTQYF; cdr3_nt: TGTGCCAGCAGTTTAGGGACAGGGTTGGCAGATACGCAGTATTTT
clone_size: NA; j_call: TRBJ2-7; d_call: NA; v_call: TRBV29-1; cdr3_aa: CSVETGDHGYEQYF; cdr3_nt: TGCAGCGTGGAAACGGGAGACCACGGCTACGAGCAGTACTTC
clone_size: few; j_call: TRBJ1-2; d_call: TRBD1; v_call: TRBV20-1; cdr3_aa: CSASRGQGVDGYTF; cdr3_nt: TGCAGTGCTAGTAGGGGACAGGGGGTCGATGGCTACACCTTC
clone_size: NA; j_call: TRBJ2-4; d_call: NA; v_call: TRBV6-6; cdr3_aa: CASTDHPYGLDIQYF; cdr3_nt: TGTGCCAGCACCGACCACCCCTACGGGTTGGACATTCAGTACTTC
clone_size: few; j_call: TRBJ2-1; d_call: TRBD2; v_call: TRBV3-1; cdr3_aa: CASSQRLTSGIDEQFF; cdr3_nt: TGTGCCAGCAGCCAAAGGCTGACTAGCGGGATAGATGAGCAGTTCTTC
clone_size: NA; j_call: TRBJ2-5; d_call: NA; v_call: TRBV20-1; cdr3_aa: CSAGHQETQYF; cdr3_nt: TGCAGTGCTGGCCACCAAGAGACCCAGTACTTC
clone_size: NA; j_call: TRBJ2-1; d_call: TRBD2; v_call: TRBV4-3; cdr3_aa: CASSQDRLAGLSNEQFF; cdr3_nt: TGCGCCAGCAGCCAAGATCGACTAGCGGGCCTCTCAAATGAGCAGTTCTTC
clone_size: many; j_call: TRBJ2-3; d_call: TRBD2; v_call: TRBV20-1; cdr3_aa: CSARDLRTSEDHTDTQYF; cdr3_nt: TGCAGTGCTAGAGATCTGAGGACTAGCGAGGACCACACAGATACGCAGTATTTT
clone_size: once; j_call: TRBJ2-7; d_call: NA; v_call: TRBV14; cdr3_aa: CASSQGMEVYEQYF; cdr3_nt: TGTGCCAGTAGCCAAGGGATGGAGGTATACGAGCAGTACTTC
clone_size: few; j_call: TRBJ1-5; d_call: TRBD1; v_call: TRBV6-1; cdr3_aa: CASMGTAGGTQHF; cdr3_nt: TGTGCCAGCATGGGGACAGCTGGAGGGACCCAGCATTTT
clone_size: NA; j_call: TRBJ2-1; d_call: TRBD2; v_call: TRBV10-3; cdr3_aa: CAISGRLAGYNEQFF; cdr3_nt: TGTGCCATCAGTGGTAGGCTAGCGGGATACAATGAGCAGTTCTTC
clone_size: few; j_call: TRBJ1-2; d_call: NA; v_call: TRBV9; cdr3_aa: CASWQRVYGYTF; cdr3_nt: TGTGCCAGCTGGCAGCGGGTATACGGCTACACCTTC
clone_size: few; j_call: TRBJ1-2; d_call: NA; v_call: TRBV6-5; cdr3_aa: CASSYGALYGYTF; cdr3_nt: TGTGCCAGCAGTTACGGGGCTCTCTATGGCTACACCTTC
clone_size: few; j_call: TRBJ2-5; d_call: NA; v_call: TRBV6-1; cdr3_aa: CASKMTGVETQYF; cdr3_nt: TGTGCCAGCAAAATGACAGGAGTTGAGACCCAGTACTTC
clone_size: few; j_call: TRBJ2-5; d_call: TRBD1; v_call: TRBV7-9; cdr3_aa: CASSLWAGGNQETQYF; cdr3_nt: TGTGCCAGCAGCTTATGGGCAGGGGGTAACCAAGAGACCCAGTACTTC
clone_size: NA; j_call: TRBJ1-1; d_call: NA; v_call: TRBV4-1; cdr3_aa: CASSQDPAGSTEAFF; cdr3_nt: TGCGCCAGCAGCCAAGACCCCGCAGGTTCCACTGAAGCTTTCTTT
clone_size: few; j_call: TRBJ1-5; d_call: NA; v_call: TRBV20-1; cdr3_aa: CSARDFRDGNQPQHF; cdr3_nt: TGCAGTGCTAGAGATTTTCGGGACGGCAATCAGCCCCAGCATTTT
clone_size: few; j_call: TRBJ2-3; d_call: NA; v_call: TRBV9; cdr3_aa: CASSPNVPDTQYF; cdr3_nt: TGTGCCAGCAGCCCCAATGTCCCAGATACGCAGTATTTT
clone_size: NA; j_call: TRBJ2-5; d_call: NA; v_call: TRBV15; cdr3_aa: CATSRAGKETQYF; cdr3_nt: TGTGCCACCAGCAGAGCAGGGAAAGAGACCCAGTACTTC
clone_size: NA; j_call: TRBJ1-2; d_call: TRBD1; v_call: TRBV24-1; cdr3_aa: CATSDWTGAPQPRYGYTF; cdr3_nt: TGTGCCACCAGTGATTGGACAGGGGCACCGCAGCCGCGGTATGGCTACACCTTC
clone_size: NA; j_call: TRBJ2-3; d_call: NA; v_call: TRBV12-3/TRBV12-4; cdr3_aa: CASSPPGFSTDTQYF; cdr3_nt: TGTGCCAGCAGTCCCCCAGGTTTTAGCACAGATACGCAGTATTTT
clone_size: NA; j_call: TRBJ2-7; d_call: NA; v_call: TRBV6-6; cdr3_aa: CASSYSEYRDNEQYF; cdr3_nt: TGTGCCAGCAGTTACTCTGAATACAGGGACAATGAGCAGTACTTC
clone_size: NA; j_call: TRBJ2-7; d_call: TRBD2; v_call: TRBV7-2; cdr3_aa: CASSFSGTSGSEQYF; cdr3_nt: TGTGCCAGCAGCTTTTCCGGGACTAGCGGGAGCGAGCAGTACTTC
clone_size: NA; j_call: TRBJ2-1; d_call: NA; v_call: TRBV7-6; cdr3_aa: CASSLRRGTEQFF; cdr3_nt: TGTGCCAGCAGCTTACGCCGGGGGACCGAGCAGTTCTTC
clone_size: NA; j_call: TRBJ2-1; d_call: TRBD2; v_call: TRBV7-3; cdr3_aa: CASSLLPRTSGGNEQFF; cdr3_nt: TGTGCCAGCAGCCTCCTCCCCCGGACTAGCGGTGGCAATGAGCAGTTCTTC
clone_size: NA; j_call: TRBJ1-1; d_call: NA; v_call: TRBV11-3; cdr3_aa: CASSLLDGMNTEAFF; cdr3_nt: TGTGCCAGCAGCCTCTTGGACGGAATGAACACTGAAGCTTTCTTT
clone_size: few; j_call: TRBJ1-1; d_call: NA; v_call: TRBV29-1; cdr3_aa: CSVWAGDTEAFF; cdr3_nt: TGCAGCGTTTGGGCCGGGGACACTGAAGCTTTCTTT
clone_size: NA; j_call: TRBJ2-3; d_call: NA; v_call: TRBV5-1; cdr3_aa: CASSRGQDTQYF; cdr3_nt: TGCGCCAGCAGTCGAGGGCAGGATACGCAGTATTTT
clone_size: few; j_call: TRBJ2-1; d_call: TRBD2; v_call: TRBV27; cdr3_aa: CASRTTSGRGIRNEQFF; cdr3_nt: TGTGCCAGCAGGACGACTAGCGGGAGAGGTATTAGGAATGAGCAGTTCTTC
clone_size: NA; j_call: TRBJ1-1; d_call: NA; v_call: TRBV6-5; cdr3_aa: CASSPSVNTEAFF; cdr3_nt: TGTGCCAGCAGCCCCTCTGTGAACACTGAAGCTTTCTTT